The 9 T cell receptor beta chains below come from one sample, sequenced in a study of PD-1 blockade in mismatch repair-deficient tumors. Profiling relied on immunoSEQ multiplex PCR, and the TCRdb table lists in-frame clones only, not all of them. Of roughly 70,000 clones in the sample, almost 80% are singletons; the top ten hold roughly 6%. The starting material was peripheral blood, obtained 2 weeks after starting pembrolizumab. Source of these receptors: an adult with mismatch repair-deficient cancer.

This chain links TRBV18 with TRBJ2-2, with D maybe TRBD1 (6 bases). This CDR3 is built from 16 residues. With 3 bases removed from V and 0 bases from J, the gap between germline ends came to 11 bases. The germline CDR1 and CDR2 sequences are KGHSH and LQKENI. This chain's CDR3 is CASSPSTGSNTGELFF. The CDR3 nucleotides read TGTGCCAGCTCACCGTCTACAGGGTCGAACACCGGGGAGCTGTTTTTT.

The chain uses TRBV27 and TRBJ2-1; 8 bases map to TRBD1. CDR1 is MNHEY, CDR2 SMNVEV, per germline (reference sequence). After removal of 6 bases from V and 5 bases from J, the junction contained 9 bases not matched to a gene. This CDR3 is built from 15 residues. DNA for the CDR3: TGTGCCAGCAGAGCCGGGACAGGACAACACAATGAGCAGTTCTTC. Translating it yields CASRAGTGQHNEQFF.

V usage is TRBV7-9 and J usage is TRBJ2-5, with D uncertain. Germline V CDR1 and CDR2: SEHNR, FQNEAQ (reference sequence). This CDR3 has 15 residues. The V end was cut by 3 bases, the J end by 2 bases, with 13 bases between. The CDR3: CASSLVSLKQETQYF. The CDR3 region has the DNA TGTGCCAGCAGCTTGGTTAGCCTAAAGCAAGAGACCCAGTACTTC.

The chain joins TRBV19 to TRBJ2-3; D gene unclear. CDR3 length equals 13 residues. V lost 7 bases and J lost 8, with 16 bases in between. Germline CDR1 reads LNHDA; CDR2 reads SQIVND (reference sequence). CDR3 sequence (DNA): TGTGCCAGTACCGACCCCAACCTCGGTACGCAGTATTTT. It translates to CASTDPNLGTQYF.

There are a few counts of this clone. The chain carries TRBV6-6 and TRBJ1-5, with TRBD1 identical over 7 bases. The germline CDR1 and CDR2 sequences are MNHNY and SVGAGI (reference sequence). CDR3 size: 15 residues. V trimming: 5 bases; J trimming: 0 bases; junction bases outside the gene matches: 4. The CDR3 sequence is CASSRGQDSNQPQHF. CDR3 coding DNA: TGTGCCAGCAGTCGTGGACAGGATAGCAATCAGCCCCAGCATTTT.

V and J are TRBV6-6 and TRBJ1-1, with 9 bases lining up with TRBD1. CDR1 is MNHNY and CDR2 is SVGAGI in the germline V gene (reference sequence). J was trimmed by 1 base and V by 4 bases; bases with no gene match: 4. CDR3 length: 15 residues. CDR3 loop: CASSSPTGGNTEAFF. The CDR3 DNA is TGTGCCAGCAGTTCCCCGACAGGGGGGAACACTGAAGCTTTCTTT.

The table lists this clone with a count of one. This sequence joins TRBV30 and TRBJ2-1; possible D gene TRBD2, 5 bases. CDR1 is GTSNPN and CDR2 is SVGIG in the germline V gene (reference sequence). Deletions cut 1 base from V and 7 bases from J, with 8 bases between. The length of the CDR3 is 12 residues. CDR3 bases: TGTGCCTGGAGTGGTTCGGGGAATGAGCAGTTCTTC. This sequence encodes CAWSGSGNEQFF.

This clone was counted between two and nine times. The sample holds other DNA sequences that translate to the same CDR3. The chain employs TRBV18 and TRBJ2-2; 8 bases agree with TRBD2. Germline V gene sequence: CDR1 KGHSH, CDR2 LQKENI. V gave up 2 bases and J gave up 1 base; unmatched junction bases: 3. The CDR3 consists of 16 residues. Here the CDR3 reads CASSPSTSGNTGELFF. The CDR3 nucleotides are TGTGCCAGCTCACCATCTACTAGCGGGAACACCGGGGAGCTGTTTTTT.

In its sample, this clone was seen a few times. V gene TRBV6-5 combines with J gene TRBJ2-2; 8 bases map to TRBD1. The CDR3 extends over 15 amino acids. Germline V lookup: CDR1 MNHEY, CDR2 SVGAGI. After removal of 5 bases from V and 5 bases from J, the junction contained 7 bases not matched to a gene. The CDR3 coding sequence is TGTGCCAGCAGTCAGACGACAGGGGTGACCGGGGAGCTGTTTTTT. It specifies CASSQTTGVTGELFF.